Below are 6 T cell receptor beta chains sequenced from a single sample in a study of graft-versus-host responses after intestinal transplantation. Data came from immunoSEQ multiplex PCR; TCRdb stores just in-frame clones and leaves some out. The sample includes more than 50,000 clones, 91% of them seen just once. Here the sequenced sample was PBMCs, taken about 93 weeks after intestinal transplant. These receptors originate from a human patient who received an intestinal transplant, so some T cells may come from the graft donor.

This chain connects TRBV7-2 to TRBJ1-2, with 9 bases identical to TRBD1. Germline CDR1 SGHTA, CDR2 FQGNSA. V lost 5 bases, J lost 6 bases, and 4 bases stayed unmatched. The CDR3 is made up of 13 amino acids. CDR3 protein: CASSGGTGHGYTF. DNA of the CDR3: TGTGCCAGCAGCGGCGGGACAGGGCATGGCTACACCTTC.

This clone was recorded only once. The V gene is TRBV9, the J gene TRBJ2-7, with no clear D. Germline-derived CDR1 and CDR2 are SGDLS and YYNGEE. The CDR3 has 12 amino acids. V lost 0 bases and J lost 5, with 6 bases in between. CDR3 protein: CASSVDGHEQYF. The DNA for the CDR3 is TGTGCCAGCAGCGTAGACGGCCACGAGCAGTACTTC.

The chain employs TRBV7-3 and TRBJ2-2; 7 nucleotides agree with TRBD1. CDR3 length: 15 amino acids. Germline CDR1 SGHTA, CDR2 FQGTGA. The V gene end was trimmed by 1 base and the J gene end by 3 bases; junction bases not matched to a gene: 2. The CDR3 DNA reads as TGTGCCAGCAGCTTAAAGGGACAGTACACCGGGGAGCTGTTTTTT. Translation: CASSLKGQYTGELFF. The full variable domain, in which reference TRBV7-3 and TRBJ2-2 provide the parts outside the CDR3, is GAGVSQTPSNKVTEKGKYVELRCDPISGHTALYWYRQSLGQGPEFLIYFQGTGAADDSGLPNDRFFAVRPEGSVSTLKIQRTERGDSAVYLCASSLKGQYTGELFFGEGSRLTVL.

This chain uses TRBV9 with TRBJ2-3, with a possible D match to TRBD2 (6 bases). The CDR3 loop spans 17 amino acids. Trimming pared 2 bases from V and 3 bases from J, leaving 19 bases between. CDR1 SGDLS and CDR2 YYNGEE come from the germline V gene. CDR3: CASSVGGSGRKTDTQYF. Written as DNA, the CDR3 is TGTGCCAGCAGCGTCGGAGGGTCTGGCAGGAAGACAGATACGCAGTATTTT.

A single count supports this clone. The chain carries TRBV9 and TRBJ2-7; D unclear. Germline values: CDR1 SGDLS, CDR2 YYNGEE. V gave up 0 bases and J gave up 1 base, with 8 bases separating them. This CDR3 has 14 residues. CDR3 sequence reads: CASSVGPGSYEQYF. In DNA, the CDR3 is TGTGCCAGCAGCGTAGGTCCAGGATCCTACGAGCAGTACTTC.

Worth noting for this clone: Germline and junction disagree at one end, which may indicate a read error. In DNA form, the CDR3 reads TGCGCCAGCAGCCAAGGGACCGGGACAGCCTTC. As protein: CASSQGTGTAF. The rearrangement joins TRBV4-1 to TRBJ1-2; TRBD1 agrees at 7 bases. This CDR3 is 11 amino acids long. Germline values: CDR1 MGHRA, CDR2 YSYEKL.